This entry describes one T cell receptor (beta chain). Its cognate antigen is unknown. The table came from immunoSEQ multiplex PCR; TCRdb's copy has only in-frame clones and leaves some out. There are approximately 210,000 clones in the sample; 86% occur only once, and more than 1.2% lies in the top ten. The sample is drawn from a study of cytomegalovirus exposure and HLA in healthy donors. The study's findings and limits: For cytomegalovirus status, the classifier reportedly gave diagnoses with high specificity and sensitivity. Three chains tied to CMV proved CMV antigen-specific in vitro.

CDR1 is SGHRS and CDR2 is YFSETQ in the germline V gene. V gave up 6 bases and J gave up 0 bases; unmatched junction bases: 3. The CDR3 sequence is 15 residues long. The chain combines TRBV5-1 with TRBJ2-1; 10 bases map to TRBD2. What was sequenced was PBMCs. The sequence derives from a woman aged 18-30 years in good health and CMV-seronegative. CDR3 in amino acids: CASTSGGSSYNEQFF. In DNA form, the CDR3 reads TGCGCCAGCACTAGCGGGGGCAGCTCCTACAATGAGCAGTTCTTC.